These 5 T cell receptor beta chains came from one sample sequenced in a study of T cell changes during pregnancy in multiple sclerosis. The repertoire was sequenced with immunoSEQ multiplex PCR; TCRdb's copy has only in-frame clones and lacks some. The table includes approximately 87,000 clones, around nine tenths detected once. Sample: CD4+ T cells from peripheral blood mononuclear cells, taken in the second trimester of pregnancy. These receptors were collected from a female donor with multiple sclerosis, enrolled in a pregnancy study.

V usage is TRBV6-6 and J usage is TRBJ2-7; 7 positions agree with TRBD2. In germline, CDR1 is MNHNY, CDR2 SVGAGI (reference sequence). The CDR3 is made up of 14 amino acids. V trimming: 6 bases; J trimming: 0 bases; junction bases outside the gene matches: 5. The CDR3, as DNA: TGTGCCAGCAGACCTAGCGGCAACTCCTACGAGCAGTACTTC. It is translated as CASRPSGNSYEQYF.

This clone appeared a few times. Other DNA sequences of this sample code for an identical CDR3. CDR3 nucleotide sequence: TGCGCCAGCAGAGAGGACAGCTCCTACGAGCAGTACTTC. This codes for CASREDSSYEQYF. The V call is TRBV10-2, the J call TRBJ2-7, with D perhaps matching TRBD1 (6 bases). The V gene's germline CDR1 is WSHSY and CDR2 SAAADI. V gave up 6 bases and J gave up 0 bases, with 9 bases separating them. The CDR3 consists of 13 residues.

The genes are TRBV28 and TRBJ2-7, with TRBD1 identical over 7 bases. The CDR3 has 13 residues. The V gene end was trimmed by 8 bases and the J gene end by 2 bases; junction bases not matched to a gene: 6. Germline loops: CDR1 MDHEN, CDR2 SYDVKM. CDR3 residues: CASQRGPTYEQYF. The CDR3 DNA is TGTGCCAGCCAGAGGGGGCCCACCTACGAGCAGTACTTC.

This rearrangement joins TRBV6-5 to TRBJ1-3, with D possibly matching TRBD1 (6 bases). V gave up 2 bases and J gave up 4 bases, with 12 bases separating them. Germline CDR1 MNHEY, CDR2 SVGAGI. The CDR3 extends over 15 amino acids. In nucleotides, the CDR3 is TGTGCCAGCAGTTACACTGGACAGCGAGGAAACACCATATATTTT. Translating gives CASSYTGQRGNTIYF.

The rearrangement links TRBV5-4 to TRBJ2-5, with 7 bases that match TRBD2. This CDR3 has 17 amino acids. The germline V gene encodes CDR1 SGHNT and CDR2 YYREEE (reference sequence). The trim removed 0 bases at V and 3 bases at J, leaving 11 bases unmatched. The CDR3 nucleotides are TGTGCCAGCAGCTTGGGACAGCGGGGCCTCGGGAAAGAGACCCAGTACTTC. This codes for CASSLGQRGLGKETQYF. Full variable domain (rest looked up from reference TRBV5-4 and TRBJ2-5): ETGVTQSPTHLIKTRGQQVTLRCSSQSGHNTVSWYQQALGQGPQFIFQYYREEENGRGNFPPRFSGLQFPNYSSELNVNALELDDSALYLCASSLGQRGLGKETQYFGPGTRLLVL.